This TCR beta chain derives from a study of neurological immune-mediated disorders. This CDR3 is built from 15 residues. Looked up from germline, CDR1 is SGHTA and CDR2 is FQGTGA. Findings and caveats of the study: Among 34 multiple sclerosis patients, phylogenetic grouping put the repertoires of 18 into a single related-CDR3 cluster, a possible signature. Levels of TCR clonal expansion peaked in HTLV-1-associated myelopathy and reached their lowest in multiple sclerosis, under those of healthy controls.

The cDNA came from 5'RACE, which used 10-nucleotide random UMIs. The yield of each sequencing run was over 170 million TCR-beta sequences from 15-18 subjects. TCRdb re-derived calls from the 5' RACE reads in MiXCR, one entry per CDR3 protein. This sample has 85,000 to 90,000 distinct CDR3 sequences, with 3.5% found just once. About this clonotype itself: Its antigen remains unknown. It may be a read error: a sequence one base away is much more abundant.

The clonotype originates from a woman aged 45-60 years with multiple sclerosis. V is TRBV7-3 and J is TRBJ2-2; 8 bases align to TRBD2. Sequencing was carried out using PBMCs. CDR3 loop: CASSLVAGGTGALFF. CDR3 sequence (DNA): TGTGCCAGCAGCTTAGTCGCGGGGGGCACCGGGGCGCTGTTTTTT.